The entry below gives a single T cell receptor beta chain sequence along with its context. Its antigen is not identified. Unstimulated regulatory T cells (CD4+CD25+CD127-), CD4+CD25- non-regulatory cells, CD4 and CD8 cells were FACS-sorted from thawed PBMCs. Before regulatory T cell sorting, thawed PBMCs rested overnight at 37°C in about 210 IU/ml IL-2. This sample stems from a study of Tregs in tolerant kidney transplant recipients. Findings and limits, study-wide: The most relevant donor-specific Treg TCRbeta repertoire apparently came from expansion with activated donor B cells. No direct test of biological reproducibility was done here.

CDR1 is MDHEN, CDR2 SYDVKM, per germline. V was trimmed by 6 bases and J by 1 base, leaving 16 bases between them. The CDR3 sequence is 15 residues long. The protocol was immunoSEQ multiplex PCR, while the TCRdb copy is restricted to in-frame clones and leaves out a portion. The table has 60,000 or so clones, approximately 83% seen once; the top ten hold roughly 2%. This clonotype was sampled from a human donor who received a combined kidney and bone marrow transplant. This chain connects TRBV28 to TRBJ2-7; D uncertain. Sequencing used Tregs from blood, obtained before the transplant. The CDR3 loop is CASSTVLGGSYEQYF. The CDR3 nucleotides read TGTGCCAGCAGCACCGTCCTCGGTGGGTCCTACGAGCAGTACTTC.